This TCR beta chain is from a study of blood T cell repertoires in COVID-19. About the study: The analysed material was cDNA or gDNA that came from T cells, B-cell-depleted T cells, or PBMCs.

Libraries were prepared by immunoSEQ multiplex PCR; TCRdb keeps only in-frame clonotypes and omits some of them. The table lists around 310,000 clones, approximately 90% of them singletons. CDR1 is SGHVS and CDR2 is FNYEAQ in the germline V gene. V was clipped by 0 bases and J by 2 bases, with 5 bases between them. The CDR3 extends over 14 amino acids. The genes are TRBV7-6 and TRBJ1-5; tentative D call: TRBD1 (5 bases). Sequences were obtained from peripheral blood. This receptor was obtained from a woman in her 50s with active or convalescent COVID-19. The CDR3 loop reads CASSLAGGNQPQHF. As DNA, the CDR3 is TGTGCCAGCAGCTTAGCAGGGGGCAATCAGCCCCAGCATTTT.